This T cell receptor beta chain was identified in a study of blood T cell repertoires in COVID-19. The CDR3 spans 14 residues. The germline CDR1 and CDR2 sequences are GTSNPN and SVGIG (reference sequence). V lost 4 bases and J lost 5, with 17 bases in between. In the original analysis: How many nucleated cells were present was estimated from reference gene primer amplification. Repertoires were generated with immunoSEQ multiplex PCR, while TCRdb's copy carries only in-frame clones and drops some. The V and J calls and clone size were taken over from that table, and D and trimming were inferred from the DNA. The repertoire includes around 160,000 clones, 80% of them detected once, and approximately 6% sits in the top ten.

The V gene is TRBV30, the J gene TRBJ2-5; the D is unclear. Sequences were obtained from PBMCs or T cells enriched from blood (not recorded which). The TCR was taken from a man between 35 and 55 years old who had recovered from COVID-19. CDR3 nucleotides: TGTGCCTGGACGGTGGTAGGAACGCGGGAGACCCAGTACTTC. Its protein product is CAWTVVGTRETQYF.